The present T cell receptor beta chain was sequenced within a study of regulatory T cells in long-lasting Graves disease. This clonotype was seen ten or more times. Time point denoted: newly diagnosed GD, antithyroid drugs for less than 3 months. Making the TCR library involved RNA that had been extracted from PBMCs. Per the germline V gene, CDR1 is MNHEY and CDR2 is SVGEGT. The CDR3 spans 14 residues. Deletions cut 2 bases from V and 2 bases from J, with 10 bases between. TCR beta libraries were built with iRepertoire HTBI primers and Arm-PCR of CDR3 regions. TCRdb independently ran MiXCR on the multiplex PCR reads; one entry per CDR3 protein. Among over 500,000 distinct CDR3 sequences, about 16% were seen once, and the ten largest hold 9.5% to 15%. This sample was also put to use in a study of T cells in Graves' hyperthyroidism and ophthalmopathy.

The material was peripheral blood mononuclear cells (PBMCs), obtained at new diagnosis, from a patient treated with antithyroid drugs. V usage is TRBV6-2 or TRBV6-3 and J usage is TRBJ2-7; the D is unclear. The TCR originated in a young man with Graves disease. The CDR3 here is CASSYGSEAYEQYF. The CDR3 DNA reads TGTGCCAGCAGTTACGGTTCAGAGGCCTACGAGCAGTACTTC.